A selection of T cell receptor beta chains follows, all from one sample in a study of T-cell memory formation after mild COVID-19. TCRdb fed the 5' RACE reads into MiXCR, producing one record per CDR3 protein. The sample lists about 260,000 distinct CDR3 sequences, roughly 15% seen once, with roughly 20% in the top ten. Sequencing was done on a sample of PBMCs or a T cell subset sorted from them (not recorded which). The receptors here all came from a young man who had mild COVID-19 (a few samples of this study predate the infection). Cell type and time point are not known. Both conserved end residues are part of each CDR3. A D gene is named only where the DNA matches it firmly. Clone size is shown for a subset of rows, as once, few, many or a class of expanded clone.

V	D	J	size	CDR3	DNA
TRBV6-5	TRBD1	TRBJ1-1	NA	CASSYQGGRANTEAFF	TGTGCCAGCAGTTACCAGGGGGGAAGGGCGAACACTGAAGCTTTCTTT
TRBV3-1	NA	TRBJ2-3	NA	CASSQVEGLTDTQYF	TGTGCCAGCAGCCAAGTGGAGGGACTCACAGATACGCAGTATTTT
TRBV27	NA	TRBJ2-2	NA	CASSRGWGNTGELFF	TGTGCCAGCAGTCGCGGCTGGGGCAACACCGGGGAGCTGTTTTTT
TRBV12-3/TRBV12-4	TRBD2	TRBJ2-2	NA	CASKHTGLAGGPNTGELFF	TGTGCCAGCAAACATACGGGACTAGCGGGGGGCCCGAACACCGGGGAGCTGTTTTTT
TRBV12-3/TRBV12-4	NA	TRBJ2-5	NA	CASSLQGSQETQYF	TGTGCCAGCAGTTTGCAGGGGTCCCAAGAGACCCAGTACTTC
TRBV20-1	TRBD2	TRBJ2-7	NA	CSARGGTSGAYEQYF	TGCAGTGCTAGGGGGGGGACTAGCGGGGCCTACGAGCAGTACTTC
TRBV29-1	TRBD1	TRBJ2-1	NA	CSVDGTGRDNEQFF	TGCAGCGTCGACGGGACAGGGAGGGACAATGAGCAGTTCTTC
TRBV2	TRBD1	TRBJ1-3	NA	CASRRQGVGNTIYF	TGTGCCAGCCGACGACAGGGGGTAGGAAACACCATATATTTT
TRBV25-1	TRBD2	TRBJ2-2	few	CASSERGGNTGELFF	TGTGCCAGCAGTGAACGGGGGGGAAACACCGGGGAGCTGTTTTTT
TRBV20-1	TRBD2	TRBJ2-3	NA	CSASRTRRTDTQYF	TGCAGTGCTAGCCGGACTAGGCGCACAGATACGCAGTATTTT
TRBV29-1	NA	TRBJ2-3	NA	CSVRRDMADTQYF	TGCAGCGTTCGGCGGGACATGGCAGATACGCAGTATTTT
TRBV7-2	NA	TRBJ2-6	NA	CASSLVRTSSGANVLTF	TGTGCCAGCAGCTTAGTTCGGACGAGCTCTGGGGCCAACGTCCTGACTTTC
TRBV12-3/TRBV12-4	TRBD1	TRBJ2-4	few	CASRELQGIQYF	TGTGCCAGCAGGGAACTACAGGGGATACAGTACTTC
TRBV12-3/TRBV12-4	NA	TRBJ2-2	few	CASSTMAGELFF	TGTGCCAGCAGTACCATGGCCGGGGAGCTGTTTTTT
TRBV6-2/TRBV6-3	NA	TRBJ2-1	NA	CASQSSSYNEQFF	TGTGCCAGTCAATCGAGCTCCTACAATGAGCAGTTCTTC
TRBV5-6	NA	TRBJ1-1	NA	CASSLISDTEAFF	TGTGCCAGCAGCTTGATCTCGGACACTGAAGCTTTCTTT
TRBV27	NA	TRBJ1-2	few	CASRPDRPGGGYTF	TGTGCCAGCAGGCCGGACCGACCGGGAGGTGGCTACACCTTC
TRBV4-1	TRBD2	TRBJ2-1	NA	CASSLDLAGGIYNEQFF	TGCGCCAGCAGCCTAGACTTAGCGGGGGGCATCTACAATGAGCAGTTCTTC
TRBV29-1	NA	TRBJ1-1	NA	CSPGAATEAFF	TGCAGCCCAGGGGCGGCCACTGAAGCTTTCTTT
TRBV6-5	NA	TRBJ1-2	NA	CASSYSARNYGYTF	TGTGCCAGCAGTTACTCTGCCAGGAACTATGGCTACACCTTC
TRBV11-2	NA	TRBJ2-3	NA	CASIWEGGTDTQYF	TGTGCCAGCATCTGGGAGGGGGGGACAGATACGCAGTATTTT
TRBV20-1	NA	TRBJ2-6	few	CSASGPVSGANVLTF	TGCAGTGCTAGCGGTCCAGTCTCTGGGGCCAACGTCCTGACTTTC